These T cell receptor beta chains were read from a single sample in a study of cytomegalovirus exposure and HLA in healthy donors. Assay: immunoSEQ multiplex PCR; the TCRdb copy retains only in-frame clones and omits some. The sample contains about 64,000 clones, 55% to 70% of which appear only once. Specimen: PBMCs. The receptors derive from a woman aged 45-60 years in good health and CMV-seronegative. The CDR3 runs from the conserved cysteine through the conserved F or W. A D gene is named only where the DNA matches it firmly. Not all rows give a size; the values are once, few, many and, for expanded clones, a class.

TRBV4-1	.	TRBJ2-1	.	TGCGCCAGCAGCCCGCGGGACCGGTACAATGAGCAGTTCTTC	CASSPRDRYNEQFF
TRBV4-3	.	TRBJ1-2	.	TGCGCCAGCAGCCCTGCCCCCTCAGATGGGGGCGATGGCTACACCTTC	CASSPAPSDGGDGYTF
TRBV7-2	.	TRBJ2-6	many	TGTGCCAGCAGCTTGACAACTGGGGCCAACGTCCTGACTTTC	CASSLTTGANVLTF
TRBV5-1	.	TRBJ1-1	.	TGCGCCAGCAGGCGGGTCGCCACTGAAGCTTTCTTT	CASRRVATEAFF
TRBV7-6	TRBD1	TRBJ1-1	medium-sized	TGTGCCAGCAGCGTGGACAGGGGGAGTGAAGCTTTCTTT	CASSVDRGSEAFF
TRBV18	TRBD2	TRBJ2-7	.	TGTGCCAGCTCGCCGGGACTAGGCTCCTACGAGCAGTACTTC	CASSPGLGSYEQYF
TRBV9	.	TRBJ2-3	.	TGTGCCAGCAGCGTAGGCCGGGCGGGCCTCACAGATACGCAGTATTTT	CASSVGRAGLTDTQYF
TRBV7-3	.	TRBJ2-1	few	TGTGCCAGCAGCTTAAGCGCTAGCTTTTCCAATGAGCAGTTCTTC	CASSLSASFSNEQFF
TRBV19	.	TRBJ1-5	.	TGTGCCAGTAGTGTGTTCGGGGGGCAGGGGAATCAGCCCCAGCATTTT	CASSVFGGQGNQPQHF
TRBV21-1	.	TRBJ2-5	.	TGTGCCAGCAGAAAACCCCCCGGGACTAGAGAAGAGACCCAGTACTTC	CASRKPPGTREETQYF
TRBV7-2	TRBD2	TRBJ2-7	.	TGTGCCAGCAGCTTATGGACTAGCGGGATGGGGCAGTACTTC	CASSLWTSGMGQYF
TRBV12-5	TRBD1	TRBJ1-1	.	TGTGCTAGTGGTTTGGGGACAGGGATCATGAACACTGAAGCTTTCTTT	CASGLGTGIMNTEAFF
TRBV6-5	.	TRBJ1-2	.	TGTGCCAGCGCGAGGGGGGGTAACTATGGCTACACCTTC	CASARGGNYGYTF
TRBV4-3	TRBD1	TRBJ1-4	.	TGCGCCAGCAGCCCCCGGACAGGTGAGGCCGACGGACGTTGGGAAAAACTGTTTTTT	CASSPRTGEADGRWEKLFF
TRBV27	.	TRBJ1-1	.	TGTGCCAGCAGTGCCTCAACAGGGAAGGGTGAAGCTTTCTTT	CASSASTGKGEAFF
TRBV9	.	TRBJ1-2	.	TGTGCCAGCAGTCCAACAGGATCCTATGGCTACACCTTC	CASSPTGSYGYTF
TRBV4-2	.	TRBJ1-2	.	TGTGCCAGCAGGGACAGAGAAGATTATGGCTACACCTTC	CASRDREDYGYTF
TRBV6-6	TRBD1	TRBJ1-5	.	TGTGCCAGCAGTTCCGGGACAGGGTGGGGGCAGCCCCAGCATTTT	CASSSGTGWGQPQHF
TRBV5-1	.	TRBJ2-1	.	TGCGCCAGCAGCTTGTTAGCGGATGACAATGAGCAGTTCTTC	CASSLLADDNEQFF
TRBV28	.	TRBJ1-4	.	TGTGCCAGCACCTGGGGACACGGGGAAAAACTGTTTTTT	CASTWGHGEKLFF
TRBV28	TRBD2	TRBJ2-5	.	TGTGCCAGCCTGAGTTCTAGCGGAGTCCAAGAGACCCAGTACTTC	CASLSSSGVQETQYF
TRBV15	TRBD1	TRBJ2-7	.	TGTGCCACCGGAAACCGGGACAGGACAAACTACGAGCAGTACTTC	CATGNRDRTNYEQYF
TRBV9	.	TRBJ2-3	few	TGTGCCAGCAGCGTAGCTTCCTTGGGGAGCGGTGGCACAGATACGCAGTATTTT	CASSVASLGSGGTDTQYF
TRBV10-3	TRBD1	TRBJ1-1	.	TGTGCCATCAGTGGGGACAGAGGATGGAACACTGAAGCTTTCTTT	CAISGDRGWNTEAFF
TRBV27	.	TRBJ1-5	.	TGTGCCAGCAGTTTGGGGGGTAGCAATCAGCCCCAGCATTTT	CASSLGGSNQPQHF
TRBV14	TRBD1	TRBJ2-7	.	TGTGCCAGCAGCCATTTCTCCTCCGGGACAGTCTACGAGCAGTACTTC	CASSHFSSGTVYEQYF
TRBV7-3	.	TRBJ2-2	.	TGTGCCAGCAGCTTAAGGGGAGGTACCGGGGAGCTGTTTTTT	CASSLRGGTGELFF
TRBV19	.	TRBJ2-5	once	TGTGCCAGTAGTACCCAAGAGACGGAGGCCCAGTACTTC	CASSTQETEAQYF
TRBV5-4	TRBD1	TRBJ1-1	few	TGTGCCAGCAGCGAAGACAGGGGGCAAGCTTTCTTT	CASSEDRGQAFF
TRBV4-3	.	TRBJ2-6	.	TGCGCCAGCAGCCAAGTAAGGGGGAACCCTGGGGCCAACGTCCTGACTTTC	CASSQVRGNPGANVLTF
TRBV7-3	.	TRBJ2-5	.	TGTGCCAGCAGCCAGGGCAGGTCAGAGACCCAGTACTTC	CASSQGRSETQYF
TRBV6-5	TRBD1	TRBJ2-7	.	TGTGCCAGCAGTTACACCGGGACAGGGGGGAGGGAGCAGTACTTC	CASSYTGTGGREQYF
TRBV9	TRBD1	TRBJ2-1	.	TGTGCCAGCAGCGTAGACAGGGGTGGCTACAATGAGCAGTTCTTC	CASSVDRGGYNEQFF
TRBV7-2	.	TRBJ1-1	.	TGTGCCAGCAGCTTAGCCACAGAGAACACTGAAGCTTTCTTT	CASSLATENTEAFF
TRBV27	.	TRBJ2-3	.	TGTGCCAGCAGACAGGGTTCTGGCACAGATACGCAGTATTTT	CASRQGSGTDTQYF
TRBV21-1	.	TRBJ2-1	few	TGTGCCAGCAGCAAAAAGAGGGGGACGGGACAGCTATACAATGAGCAGTTCTTC	CASSKKRGTGQLYNEQFF
TRBV27	TRBD1	TRBJ1-1	few	TGTGCCAGCAGTTACAGGGGCAACACTGAAGCTTTCTTT	CASSYRGNTEAFF
TRBV9	TRBD1	TRBJ1-1	once	TGTGCCAGCAGCGTAGAGGCAGGGGGCACTGAAGCTTTCTTT	CASSVEAGGTEAFF
TRBV19	.	TRBJ1-5	few	TGTGCCAGTAGTATGGAGGGAATCGGCAATCAGCCCCAGCATTTT	CASSMEGIGNQPQHF
TRBV7-7	.	TRBJ1-3	.	TGTGCTAGCAGCTTGACAGATGGAAACACCATATATTTT	CASSLTDGNTIYF
TRBV4-3	.	TRBJ2-7	.	TGCGCCAGCAGCCACACCCCAGGGTACGAGCAGTACTTC	CASSHTPGYEQYF
TRBV4-1	TRBD1	TRBJ2-7	.	TGCGCCAGCAGCCCAGCTGGGACAGGGATCGTCGAGCAGTACTTC	CASSPAGTGIVEQYF
TRBV28	.	TRBJ1-2	.	TGTGCCAGCAGTTCCGGGACACCCTTGCGCTATGGCTACACCTTC	CASSSGTPLRYGYTF
TRBV28	.	TRBJ1-1	.	TGTGCCAGCAGTTTAACCCAGAGGGACACTGAAGCTTTCTTT	CASSLTQRDTEAFF
TRBV4-1	TRBD2	TRBJ2-7	.	TGCGCCAGCAGCCAAGCTAGCGGCCCGTTCTACGAGCAGTACTTC	CASSQASGPFYEQYF
TRBV12-5	.	TRBJ1-5	.	TGTGCTAGTGGTTTGGTACGGAATCAGCCCCAGCATTTT	CASGLVRNQPQHF
TRBV18	.	TRBJ1-1	.	TGTGCCAGCTCTCAAACCACCTTCGGGAACACTGAAGCTTTCTTT	CASSQTTFGNTEAFF
TRBV5-1	TRBD2	TRBJ2-1	.	TGCGCCAGCAGCAACAGAGCGGGAGGACTCGTCAATGAGCAGTTCTTC	CASSNRAGGLVNEQFF
TRBV9	.	TRBJ1-1	few	TGTGCCAGCAGCGTAGTAGCACAGAACACTGAAGCTTTCTTT	CASSVVAQNTEAFF
TRBV27	.	TRBJ2-2	.	TGTGCCAGCAGTTTGGGGTGGGGGGCGAACACCGGGGAGCTGTTTTTT	CASSLGWGANTGELFF
TRBV10-3	.	TRBJ1-1	.	TGTGCCATCACCGACGGGGACTCGAACACTGAAGCTTTCTTT	CAITDGDSNTEAFF
TRBV18	TRBD1	TRBJ1-1	few	TGTGCCAGCTCACTGGCAGGGGGCGAGGAGGGAGCTTTCTTT	CASSLAGGEEGAFF
TRBV19	.	TRBJ1-5	once	TGTGCCAGTAGTATAGGGCCAGAGGACGGACAAAGCAATCAGCCCCAGCATTTT	CASSIGPEDGQSNQPQHF
TRBV5-1	.	TRBJ2-7	few	TGCGCCAGCAGCTTGGCCACGGGGACTGGCTACTACGAGCAGTACTTC	CASSLATGTGYYEQYF
TRBV5-1	.	TRBJ2-7	.	TGCGCCAGCAGCCCGATTACAGGGTCCTACGAGCAGTACTTC	CASSPITGSYEQYF
TRBV7-2	TRBD2	TRBJ2-7	few	TGTGCCAGCAGCTTAGGGACTAGCGACCTCTACGAGCAGTACTTC	CASSLGTSDLYEQYF